A selection of T cell receptor beta chains follows, all from one sample in a study of T cell responses to AZD1222 COVID-19 vaccine. Data came from immunoSEQ multiplex PCR; TCRdb stores just in-frame clones and leaves some out. The repertoire holds about 93,000 clones, with around 92% as singletons. The material was peripheral blood, obtained on day 0 of MenACWY control vaccination. The origin of the receptors is an adult in good health. Both conserved end residues are part of each CDR3. D genes are given only for firm matches. A clone size is listed for some rows: how often the clone was seen (once, few, many), or a class if it is expanded.

D gene	V gene	clone size	J gene	CDR3 DNA	CDR3 protein
NA	TRBV6-2/TRBV6-3	NA	TRBJ1-6	TGTGCCAGCAGTTACCGTGGAGGTTGGGATTCACCCCTCCACTTT	CASSYRGGWDSPLHF
NA	TRBV18	NA	TRBJ2-7	TGTGCCAGCTCACCAGAATACAGGGAAGACGAGCAGTACTTC	CASSPEYREDEQYF
NA	TRBV27	few	TRBJ2-5	TGTGCCAGCAGTTTAGGCGGACGGCTCCAAGAGACCCAGTACTTC	CASSLGGRLQETQYF
TRBD1	TRBV5-4	NA	TRBJ2-1	TGTGCCAGCAGCTTAGAACAGGGGTACAATGAGCAGTTCTTC	CASSLEQGYNEQFF
NA	TRBV19	NA	TRBJ1-1	TGTGCCAGTAGTCTCGAGGGAGCGGTGAACACTGAAGCTTTCTTT	CASSLEGAVNTEAFF
TRBD1	TRBV14	NA	TRBJ1-2	TGTGCCAGCAGCCAAACCACTCTTCCCGGGACAGGGTATGGCTACACCTTC	CASSQTTLPGTGYGYTF
NA	TRBV4-2	NA	TRBJ1-2	TGTGCCAGCAGTGACGGCGCGAACTATGGCTACACCTTC	CASSDGANYGYTF
NA	TRBV24-1	NA	TRBJ2-3	TGTGCCACCAGTGATTGGGGGGCAGATACGCAGTATTTT	CATSDWGADTQYF
TRBD2	TRBV6-5	few	TRBJ2-1	TGTGCCAGCAGTTACCACGGACTAGCGGGGACGAATGAGCAGTTCTTC	CASSYHGLAGTNEQFF
TRBD1	TRBV4-1	NA	TRBJ1-2	TGCGCCAGCAGCCTGAGCCCGGGACAGGGCACCTATGGCTACACCTTC	CASSLSPGQGTYGYTF
TRBD2	TRBV10-2	NA	TRBJ2-5	TGCGCCAGCAGCACCACCGTAGCGGGGGCAGAGACCCAGTACTTC	CASSTTVAGAETQYF
TRBD2	TRBV5-5	NA	TRBJ2-1	TGTGCCAGCAGCTTGGCCGGCGGGGGGAATGAGCAGTTCTTC	CASSLAGGGNEQFF
TRBD1	TRBV29-1	NA	TRBJ1-1	TGCAGCGCCGCGGGGACAGGTATAGCTTTCTTT	CSAAGTGIAFF
TRBD1	TRBV7-8	NA	TRBJ1-2	TGTGCCAGCAGCTTAGCGAGGACAGGGGTAGGAGATGCTGGCTACACCTTC	CASSLARTGVGDAGYTF
TRBD1	TRBV6-2/TRBV6-3	NA	TRBJ1-1	TGTGCCAGCAGTCCCGGGACAGGGATTAAGAGGACTGAAGCTTTCTTT	CASSPGTGIKRTEAFF
TRBD1	TRBV5-1	NA	TRBJ1-2	TGCGCCAGCAGCTTAACCGGGACAGGGCTTACCCTTAACTATGGCTACACCTTC	CASSLTGTGLTLNYGYTF
TRBD1	TRBV3-1/TRBV3-2	NA	TRBJ1-3	TGTGCCAGCAGCCAATCTAGGGGACAGTCGCCTGGAAACACCATATATTTT	CASSQSRGQSPGNTIYF
NA	TRBV11-2	NA	TRBJ2-7	TGTGCCAGCAGCTTAGCGGCAATCGAGCAGTACTTC	CASSLAAIEQYF
NA	TRBV5-4	NA	TRBJ1-4	TGTGCCAGCAGCCACCGGGACGGGAATGAAAAACTGTTTTTT	CASSHRDGNEKLFF
TRBD1	TRBV27	once	TRBJ1-1	TGTGCCAGCTGCAGAACAGGGGGCTACACTGAAGCTTTCTTT	CASCRTGGYTEAFF
NA	TRBV6-1	NA	TRBJ2-3	TGTGCCAGCAGTGAAGGACCTATCTCTTCTAGCACAGATACGCAGTATTTT	CASSEGPISSSTDTQYF
NA	TRBV4-1	NA	TRBJ1-5	TGCGCCAGCAGCCAAGAATGGAACAACAATCAGCCCCAGCATTTT	CASSQEWNNNQPQHF
TRBD1	TRBV3-1/TRBV3-2	NA	TRBJ2-1	TGTGCCAGCAGCCAGAATACAGGGGGGTACAATGAGCAGTTCTTC	CASSQNTGGYNEQFF
NA	TRBV5-4	NA	TRBJ1-6	TGTGCCAGCAGCTTGGCCGGACTTCCTCCTTCACCCCTCCACTTT	CASSLAGLPPSPLHF
NA	TRBV7-2	NA	TRBJ2-7	TGTGCCAGCAGCTTATTCCTCGAGCAGTACTTC	CASSLFLEQYF
NA	TRBV13	few	TRBJ1-5	TGTGCCAGCAGCTTAGGTAGTGGGCATAGCAATCAGCCCCAGCATTTT	CASSLGSGHSNQPQHF
NA	TRBV7-9	NA	TRBJ2-3	TGTGCCAGCAGCTTTATAGGGGCCGATACGCAGTATTTT	CASSFIGADTQYF
NA	TRBV2	NA	TRBJ2-7	TGTGCCAGCAGTGGGGCAGGGGTATTCTCCTACGAGCAGTACTTC	CASSGAGVFSYEQYF
TRBD1	TRBV5-1	NA	TRBJ1-2	TGCGCCAGCAGCTTGGAAGGACAGGGGCGGGGCTACACCTTC	CASSLEGQGRGYTF
NA	TRBV7-9	NA	TRBJ1-4	TGTGCCAGCAGCTTTTCCCCGAGGGCCGCGGAAAAACTGTTTTTT	CASSFSPRAAEKLFF
TRBD1	TRBV5-1	NA	TRBJ1-1	TGCGCCAGCACGGGACAGGGGAACACTGAAGCTTTCTTT	CASTGQGNTEAFF
NA	TRBV19	NA	TRBJ1-1	TGTGCCAGTAGTGACCGGGCCAACACTGAAGCTTTCTTT	CASSDRANTEAFF
NA	TRBV3-1/TRBV3-2	NA	TRBJ2-2	TGTGCCAGCAGCCCGAAGGATAGACGTGATACCGGGGAGCTGTTTTTT	CASSPKDRRDTGELFF
TRBD1	TRBV2	once	TRBJ1-4	TGTGCCAGCGGATGGACAGGGGGCGAAGCCTTTTTT	CASGWTGGEAFF
NA	TRBV7-2	NA	TRBJ1-5	TGTGCCAGCAGCCGTTCTAGCAATCAGCCCCAGCATTTT	CASSRSSNQPQHF
NA	TRBV2	NA	TRBJ1-6	TGTGCCAGCATGGGCAGCGGACACTATAATTCACCCCTCCACTTT	CASMGSGHYNSPLHF
NA	TRBV20-1	NA	TRBJ1-6	TGCAGTGCTAGGGGCGCCACCCTCCACTTT	CSARGATLHF
NA	TRBV28	NA	TRBJ1-1	TGTGCCAGCAGTTTAAGTCAGGGGATCACTGAAGCTTTCTTT	CASSLSQGITEAFF
NA	TRBV10-3	NA	TRBJ2-7	TGTGCCATCAGGCCGACATGGGGAGATTCCTACGAGCAGTACTTC	CAIRPTWGDSYEQYF
NA	TRBV9	NA	TRBJ1-3	TGTGCCAGCAGCGTAGAATCAGCTGGAAACACCATATATTTT	CASSVESAGNTIYF
TRBD1	TRBV27	NA	TRBJ2-3	TGTGCCAGCAGACCTCGCGGACAGGGAAGCACAGATACGCAGTATTTT	CASRPRGQGSTDTQYF
NA	TRBV4-3	NA	TRBJ2-1	TGCGCCAGCAGCCAAGATCAGGGAAACCCAGATGAGCAGTTCTTC	CASSQDQGNPDEQFF
NA	TRBV18	NA	TRBJ1-3	TGTGCCAGCTCACCACCGGGGGGGCTTGGAAACACCATATATTTT	CASSPPGGLGNTIYF
NA	TRBV3-1/TRBV3-2	NA	TRBJ2-5	TGTGCCAGCAGCCAAGACCCGCGGGGGCAGACCCAGTACTTC	CASSQDPRGQTQYF
NA	TRBV14	NA	TRBJ1-3	TGTGCCAGCAGCCAAGAGTACTACTCTGGAAACACCATATATTTT	CASSQEYYSGNTIYF
NA	TRBV2	NA	TRBJ1-1	TGTGCCAGCAGTGAAGTACGGGACACTGAAGCTTTCTTT	CASSEVRDTEAFF
TRBD1	TRBV7-2	NA	TRBJ2-5	TGTGCCAGCAGCTTAGCGGACAGGGTACAAGAGACCCAGTACTTC	CASSLADRVQETQYF
NA	TRBV24-1	NA	TRBJ1-2	TGTGCCACCAGTGAGACAGGAGCGGGAGAATCTAACTATGGCTACACCTTC	CATSETGAGESNYGYTF
NA	TRBV18	NA	TRBJ2-1	TGTGCCAGCTCACCCCCGGCGAGCTCCTACAATGAGCAGTTCTTC	CASSPPASSYNEQFF